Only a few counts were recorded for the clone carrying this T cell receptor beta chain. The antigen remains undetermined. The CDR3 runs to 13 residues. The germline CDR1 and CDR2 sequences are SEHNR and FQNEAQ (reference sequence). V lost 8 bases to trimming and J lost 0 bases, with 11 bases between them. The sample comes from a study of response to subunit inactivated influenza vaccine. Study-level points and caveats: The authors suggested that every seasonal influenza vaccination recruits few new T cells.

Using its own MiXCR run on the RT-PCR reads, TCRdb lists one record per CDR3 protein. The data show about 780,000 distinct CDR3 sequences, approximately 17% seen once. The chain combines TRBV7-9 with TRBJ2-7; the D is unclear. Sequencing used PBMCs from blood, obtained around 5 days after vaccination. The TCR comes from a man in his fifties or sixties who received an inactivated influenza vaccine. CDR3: CASEIPGSYEQYF. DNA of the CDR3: TGTGCCAGCGAGATCCCGGGCTCCTACGAGCAGTACTTC.